The 13 T cell receptor beta chains below all came from one sample that was sequenced in a study of STAT5B mutations in CD4+ large granular lymphocyte leukemia. The protocol was immunoSEQ multiplex PCR, while the TCRdb copy is restricted to in-frame clones and leaves out a portion. The profile shows under 40,000 clones, approximately 71% of them singletons. Sequencing used CD4+ T cells from blood buffy coats. Receptors were obtained from a human donor in good health.

V gene TRBV27 combines with J gene TRBJ1-1; a possible D gene is TRBD1 (5 bases). CDR1 is MNHEY, CDR2 SMNVEV, per germline (reference sequence). The germline V and J ends were trimmed by 5 bases and 4 bases, with 29 bases remaining between them. The CDR3 runs 19 residues. This CDR3 is CASSPQRQFFKQIGTEAFF. CDR3 DNA sequence: TGTGCCAGCAGTCCCCAAAGACAGTTCTTTAAACAAATTGGCACTGAAGCTTTCTTT.

This clone was recorded a few times. The gene calls are TRBV6-6 and TRBJ1-5; D perhaps matches TRBD1 (5 bases). The CDR3 totals 12 residues. Deletions cut 8 bases from V and 7 bases from J, with 12 bases between. Per the germline V gene, CDR1 is MNHNY and CDR2 is SVGAGI (reference sequence). CDR3 amino acids: CASHGGMQPQHF. CDR3 DNA sequence: TGTGCCAGCCACGGGGGAATGCAGCCCCAGCATTTT.

This clone has only one observation. This sequence joins TRBV11-3 and TRBJ1-1; D unresolved. Germline V gives CDR1 SGHNT, CDR2 YENEEA. This CDR3 has 15 amino acids. V was clipped by 3 bases and J by 6 bases, with 17 bases between them. CDR3 residues: CASSFDRTGKSEAFF. CDR3 bases: TGTGCCAGCAGCTTTGATAGGACGGGGAAGTCTGAAGCTTTCTTT.

A remark on this clone: An end of the junction does not agree with germline; a read error may underlie this. The rearrangement uses TRBV7-7 and TRBJ2-7, with D unclear. CDR3 length: 14 amino acids. Germline CDR1 reads SSHAT; CDR2 reads FNYEAQ (reference sequence). In DNA form, the CDR3 reads TGTGCTAGCAGCTTAAGGCTAGAACAAGGCGAGCAGTACTTC. Protein product: CASSLRLEQGEQYF.

This chain connects TRBV6-5 to TRBJ1-1; 8 positions match TRBD1. The V segment lost 5 bases and the J segment 4 bases; nucleotides outside the gene matches: 6. Germline V gene sequence: CDR1 MNHEY, CDR2 SVGAGI. This CDR3 has 14 residues. The CDR3 here is CASSLDRGSTEAFF. The CDR3, as DNA: TGTGCCAGCAGTCTCGACAGGGGTAGCACTGAAGCTTTCTTT.

The chain links TRBV7-9 to TRBJ2-1, with 12 bases lining up with TRBD2. CDR3 length equals 16 residues. The germline CDR1 and CDR2 sequences are SEHNR and FQNEAQ (reference sequence). With V trimmed by 0 bases and J by 7 bases, 4 bases remained unmatched. DNA for the CDR3: TGTGCCAGCAGCTTAGCGCCCCTAGCGGGGGGGAATGAGCAGTTCTTC. Translated, it gives CASSLAPLAGGNEQFF.

The V gene is TRBV5-1, the J gene TRBJ2-7; TRBD1 aligns across 8 bases. V was clipped by 3 bases and J by 5 bases; unmatched bases: 7. This CDR3 has 14 amino acids. From germline, CDR1 is SGHRS and CDR2 YFSETQ. The CDR3 bases are TGCGCCAGCAGCTCAGGGGGCCAAGCAGACGAGCAGTACTTC. Its translation is CASSSGGQADEQYF.

This clone was counted between two and nine times. V is TRBV12-5 and J is TRBJ2-5; 8 nucleotides line up with TRBD1. The CDR3 is 13 residues long. The germline V gene has CDR1 LGHNT and CDR2 FRNRAP. Unmatched junction bases numbered 6, after V lost 7 bases and J lost 5 bases. Here the CDR3 reads CASEGQVGETQYF. As DNA, the CDR3 is TGTGCTAGTGAGGGACAGGTCGGTGAGACCCAGTACTTC.

The chain employs TRBV5-1 and TRBJ2-2; 12 bases match TRBD2. CDR1 SGHRS and CDR2 YFSETQ come from the germline V gene. The CDR3 is made up of 17 amino acids. V shed 5 bases, J shed 2 bases, and the junction held 7 bases outside the gene matches. The CDR3 loop reads CASSWTSGAGNTGELFF. CDR3 DNA sequence: TGCGCCAGCAGTTGGACTAGCGGGGCCGGTAACACCGGGGAGCTGTTTTTT.

The chain has TRBV30 and TRBJ1-2; D may be TRBD1 (6 bases). The CDR3 is 12 amino acids. V dropped 6 bases and J dropped 4 bases, with 12 bases sitting between them. Germline V gene data show CDR1 as GTSNPN and CDR2 as SVGIG (reference sequence). CDR3 DNA: TGTGCCTGTACAGGGTCCGGCTATGGCTACACCTTC. Its protein product is CACTGSGYGYTF.

The chain uses TRBV11-2 and TRBJ1-1; the D gene is possibly TRBD1 (5 bases). Between the trimmed V and J ends, which lost 1 base and 1 base, there was a span of 13 bases. This CDR3 has 16 amino acids. In germline, CDR1 is SGHAT, CDR2 FQNNGV. The CDR3 region has the DNA TGTGCCAGCAGCTTAGGAATCGGGACGGCGAACACTGAAGCTTTCTTT. Its translation: CASSLGIGTANTEAFF. Complete variable domain (other parts from reference TRBV11-2 and TRBJ1-1): EAGVAQSPRYKIIEKRQSVAFWCNPISGHATLYWYQQILGQGPKLLIQFQNNGVVDDSQLPKDRFSAERLKGVDSTLKIQPAKLEDSAVYLCASSLGIGTANTEAFFGQGTRLTVV.

This clone was observed a few times. The chain employs TRBV2 and TRBJ2-7; no clear D. The CDR3 has 13 amino acids. Germline CDR1 is SNHLY and CDR2 is FYNNEI. V shed 6 bases and J shed 1 base, with 10 bases lying between them. The CDR3 protein is CASSPMVSYEQYF. Here the CDR3 DNA reads TGTGCCAGCAGCCCGATGGTGTCCTACGAGCAGTACTTC.

This chain connects TRBV5-1 to TRBJ1-2; TRBD1 matches 8 bases. CDR1 SGHRS and CDR2 YFSETQ come from the germline V gene. Trimming at V came to 1 base and at J to 6 bases, leaving 2 bases not matched to a gene. The CDR3 totals 13 residues. DNA for the CDR3: TGCGCCAGCAGCTTGCTGACAGGGGATGGCTACACCTTC. Its translation: CASSLLTGDGYTF.